Detailed here is one T cell receptor (beta chain). What it recognizes is unknown. The investigators reverse transcribed all of the isolated RNA, so they sequenced expressed TCRB transcripts. Naive, central memory and regulatory T cell samples yielded about 3.57 million reads on average. Measured with immunoSEQ multiplex PCR; TCRdb has only the in-frame clones, and not every one. The sample consists of around 250,000 clones, roughly 22% of them appearing once. This CDR3 has 15 amino acids. The germline V gene encodes CDR1 SEHNR and CDR2 FQNEAQ (reference sequence). V was trimmed by 5 bases and J by 4 bases, leaving 18 bases between them. These data are taken from a study of beta chain features in type 1 diabetes. Study observations and caveats: Shorter TCRB CDR3s, moderately but significantly so, were found in Type 1 diabetes patients in all four CD4+ subsets. VDJ junctions from patients with type 1 diabetes contained fewer insertions and more deletions. In these data, an HLA type influence on TCRB rearrangement remained unresolved. Among patients, naive, central memory and Treg TCRB repertoires appeared more similar than among healthy donors.

The sequencing sample was made of naive CD4+ T cells from blood. This receptor was taken from a woman aged 40 to 50 with type 1 diabetes. The chain is built from TRBV7-9 and TRBJ2-7, with D possibly being TRBD2 (6 bases). The CDR3 loop is CASSGGVADSYEQYF. CDR3 in DNA: TGTGCCAGCAGCGGCGGTGTAGCGGACTCTTACGAGCAGTACTTC.